This T cell receptor (beta chain) was retrieved from a study of shared clonotypes between healthy human individuals. Assay: immunoSEQ multiplex PCR; the TCRdb copy retains only in-frame clones and omits some. There are more than 900,000 clones in the sample; 78% occur only once, and roughly 0.61% lies in the top ten. V shed 4 bases and J 9 bases; nucleotides not matched to a gene: 13. CDR1 and CDR2 (germline): SQVTM, ANQGSEA. CDR3 length: 15 residues. A split of CD4+ cells into CD45RA+ naive and CD45RA-negative memory subsets was performed. The gene calls are TRBV29-1 and TRBJ2-1; 9 positions agree with TRBD2. The origin of this receptor is a man aged 18 to 29 in good health. Some clones in this sample may be carry-over from other donors' samples. What was sequenced was memory CD4+ T cells from PBMCs. Indicated subset: CD45RA-negative fraction. The CDR3: CSVAPGLASRVEQFF. CDR3 sequence (DNA): TGCAGCGTTGCACCGGGACTAGCATCAAGGGTTGAGCAGTTCTTC.